The 9 T cell receptor beta chains listed next were all sequenced from one sample in a study of post-analysis software for immune sequencing data. Notes on the study in general: In patients, TRBV5-6, TRBV5-1 and TRBV20-1 belonged to 4 or 5 TRBV segments found more frequently than in controls.

Unique molecular identifiers were carried by the TCR beta cDNA libraries. TCRdb used MiXCR to reprocess the PCR reads, holding one entry per CDR3 protein. This table has some 800,000 distinct CDR3 sequences, approximately 44% appearing once. No antigen has been identified for these receptors. The specimen sequenced was blood. Receptor source: a girl aged 5-17 years with multiple sclerosis.

The chain combines TRBV10-3 with TRBJ2-3; 7 bases are a match to TRBD2. CDR3 size: 15 residues. CDR1 and CDR2 (germline): ENHRY, SYGVKD. J gave up 2 bases and V 4 bases, and 6 bases lay outside the gene matches. CDR3 sequence reads: CAISVLAETTDTQYF. The CDR3 bases are TGTGCCATCAGTGTCCTAGCGGAGACCACAGATACGCAGTATTTT.

The V call is TRBV6-6, the J call TRBJ2-5, with D possibly being TRBD1 (5 bases). This CDR3 has 16 amino acids. CDR1 is MNHNY and CDR2 is SVGAGI in the germline V gene (reference sequence). Trimming left V 4 bases short and J 2 bases short, with 17 bases between. The CDR3 protein is CASSSLRGDFQETQYF. The CDR3 DNA is TGTGCCAGCAGTTCACTAAGGGGCGATTTTCAAGAGACCCAGTACTTC.

The genes are TRBV10-3 and TRBJ2-7; TRBD2 matches 9 bases. The tail of the sequence fits TRBJ2-5 better, so the J call may be wrong. CDR3 size: 17 residues. Germline V gene lookup returns CDR1 ENHRY and CDR2 SYGVKD. Here the CDR3 reads CAISESWREGSQETQYF. The CDR3 DNA reads as TGTGCCATCAGTGAGTCGTGGCGGGAGGGATCCCAAGAGACCCAGTACTTC.

This clonotype was counted between two and nine times. The J gene is TRBJ2-1, the V gene TRBV5-1; D may be TRBD1 (6 bases). The germline V gene has CDR1 SGHRS and CDR2 YFSETQ. The CDR3 extends over 16 amino acids. V lost 7 bases, J lost 2 bases, and 19 bases lay in between. The CDR3 sequence: CASATVGGPPYNEQFF. DNA for the CDR3: TGCGCCAGCGCAACTGTAGGGGGACCCCCCTACAATGAGCAGTTCTTC.

The rearrangement uses TRBV5-1 and TRBJ1-2, with unresolved D. Germline lookup yields CDR1 SGHRS and CDR2 YFSETQ. The CDR3 consists of 16 residues. The V and J ends lost 5 bases and 0 bases respectively, with 17 bases between them. The CDR3: CASREPSTPANYGYTF. CDR3 sequence (DNA): TGCGCCAGCAGAGAGCCATCAACCCCCGCTAACTATGGCTACACCTTC.

The J gene is TRBJ2-3, the V gene TRBV12-3 or TRBV12-4; a possible D gene is TRBD1 (5 bases). V was shortened by 6 bases and J by 0 bases, with 16 bases between the two germline ends. This CDR3 contains 16 residues. The CDR3 region is CASRPSSRGSTDTQYF. The CDR3 DNA reads TGTGCCAGCAGACCCAGCAGTAGGGGAAGCACAGATACGCAGTATTTT.

V is TRBV7-9 and J is TRBJ2-1; 9 bases line up with TRBD2. Germline lookup yields CDR1 SEHNR and CDR2 FQNEAQ (reference sequence). V lost 3 bases to trimming and J lost 5 bases; unmatched junction nucleotides: 8. The CDR3 runs to 16 residues. The CDR3 DNA follows: TGTGCCAGCAGCTTCTTAGCGGGAGTACGGAACAATGAGCAGTTCTTC. Its protein product is CASSFLAGVRNNEQFF.

This clonotype came up a few times. This chain connects TRBV20-1 to TRBJ1-1, with D possibly matching TRBD1 (6 bases). The CDR3 is 14 residues long. V shed 5 bases and J shed 1 base, with 14 bases lying between them. CDR1 is DFQATT, CDR2 SNEGSKA, per germline (reference sequence). Here the CDR3 DNA reads TGCAGTGCTGATTACGGGGGCGGGAACACTGAAGCTTTCTTT. Protein: CSADYGGGNTEAFF.

This clonotype has only a few counts. The rearrangement uses TRBV20-1 and TRBJ2-3, with 8 bases lining up with TRBD2. This CDR3 contains 18 residues. The germline CDR1 and CDR2 sequences are DFQATT and SNEGSKA (reference sequence). The junction had 13 bases not matched to a gene; V was cut back by 0 bases and J by 2 bases. The CDR3 reads CSARDSSGREAPTDTQYF. The CDR3 DNA reads as TGCAGTGCTAGAGATTCCTCAGGGCGGGAGGCCCCCACAGATACGCAGTATTTT.